A single sample is the source of the 21 T cell receptor beta chains below, sequenced in a study of blood T cell repertoires in COVID-19. Profiling relied on immunoSEQ multiplex PCR, and the TCRdb table lists in-frame clones only, not all of them. The sample lists about 380,000 clones, approximately 80% occurring once. Specimen: peripheral blood. Receptor source: a human donor with acute or convalescent COVID-19. The donor label of this sample is uncertain.

This chain connects TRBV18 to TRBJ2-3; weak D call: TRBD2 (6 bases). V lost 1 base and J lost 1, with 12 bases in between. Germline V lookup: CDR1 KGHSH, CDR2 LQKENI. This CDR3 comprises 16 residues. In nucleotides, the CDR3 is TGTGCCAGCTCACCACAACTAGCCTTCGGCACAGATACGCAGTATTTT. Translating it yields CASSPQLAFGTDTQYF.

The chain couples TRBV4-1 to TRBJ2-7; D might be TRBD2 (5 bases). The V and J ends lost 0 bases and 9 bases respectively, with 9 bases between them. CDR1 MGHRA and CDR2 YSYEKL come from the germline V gene. This CDR3 is 12 amino acids long. The CDR3 nucleotides are TGCGCCAGCAGCCAAGATACGGAGGTGCAGTACTTC. Protein: CASSQDTEVQYF.

The chain couples TRBV4-1 to TRBJ2-7; D may be TRBD1 (6 bases). This CDR3 is built from 14 residues. V lost 3 bases, J lost 6 bases, and 15 bases lay in between. CDR1 and CDR2 (germline): MGHRA, YSYEKL. The CDR3 loop reads CASSHGERGTEQYF. CDR3 DNA sequence: TGCGCCAGCAGCCATGGGGAGAGGGGGACCGAGCAGTACTTC.

The V and J genes are TRBV5-1 and TRBJ2-7, with TRBD2 identical over 10 bases. This CDR3 is built from 17 residues. The V gene end was trimmed by 4 bases and the J gene end by 7 bases; junction bases not matched to a gene: 17. CDR1 and CDR2 (germline): SGHRS, YFSETQ. In DNA, the CDR3 is TGCGCCAGCAGCCCAGACGGGTCCGGGACTAGCGCCCGGGAGCAGTACTTC. Its protein product is CASSPDGSGTSAREQYF. The full variable domain, in which reference TRBV5-1 and TRBJ2-7 provide the parts outside the CDR3, is KAGVTQTPRYLIKTRGQQVTLSCSPISGHRSVSWYQQTPGQGLQFLFEYFSETQRNKGNFPGRFSGRQFSNSRSEMNVSTLELGDSALYLCASSPDGSGTSAREQYFGPGTRLTVT.

The gene calls are TRBV28 and TRBJ2-7, with D perhaps matching TRBD1 (5 bases). This CDR3 region has 12 residues. CDR1 is MDHEN and CDR2 is SYDVKM in the germline V gene. Trimming shortened V by 3 bases and J by 4 bases, and 7 bases separated the two germline ends. Here the CDR3 reads CASSLTEYEQYF. The DNA for the CDR3 is TGTGCCAGCAGTTTGACAGAATACGAGCAGTACTTC.

Here the CDR3 reads CASSPVARGQPQHF. CDR3 nucleotides: TGTGCCAGCTCACCAGTTGCGCGCGGTCAGCCCCAGCATTTT. This chain links TRBV18 with TRBJ1-5; D unresolved. The CDR3 loop spans 14 amino acids. V was pared by 2 bases and J by 6 bases, with 11 bases between. Per the germline V gene, CDR1 is KGHSH and CDR2 is LQKENI.

The rearrangement links TRBV5-6 to TRBJ2-1, with 8 bases matching TRBD1. CDR3 length: 15 residues. The trim removed 4 bases at V and 6 bases at J, leaving 9 bases unmatched. Germline lookup yields CDR1 SGHDT and CDR2 YYEEEE. CDR3 protein: CASSPLMDRVNEQFF. For the CDR3, the DNA is TGTGCCAGCAGCCCCCTGATGGACAGGGTCAATGAGCAGTTCTTC.

The chain couples TRBV6-2 or TRBV6-3 to TRBJ2-7; 7 bases fit TRBD1. The CDR3 loop spans 14 amino acids. Trimming cost V 5 bases and J 2 bases; bases outside gene matches: 6. Looked up from germline, CDR1 is MNHEY and CDR2 is SVGEGT. The CDR3 sequence: CASSDPGTAYEQYF. The CDR3 nucleotides are TGTGCCAGCAGTGATCCCGGGACAGCCTACGAGCAGTACTTC.

CDR3 sequence reads: CSASAGLAIYNEQFF. CDR3 nucleotide sequence: TGCAGTGCTAGTGCGGGACTAGCGATCTACAATGAGCAGTTCTTC. The chain carries TRBV20-1 and TRBJ2-1; TRBD2 agrees at 10 bases. Germline V lookup: CDR1 DFQATT, CDR2 SNEGSKA (reference sequence). With V trimmed by 3 bases and J by 3 bases, 5 bases remained unmatched. This CDR3 has 15 residues.

V gene TRBV11-2 combines with J gene TRBJ2-7; weak D call: TRBD2 (6 bases). The CDR3 length is 14 residues. Trimming took off 1 base at V and 7 bases at J, with 14 bases between the two ends. Germline CDR1 and CDR2: SGHAT and FQNNGV. The CDR3 DNA is TGTGCCAGCAGCTTAGTAGTTAGCGGTATGGAGCAGTACTTC. This encodes CASSLVVSGMEQYF.

The V gene is TRBV7-8, the J gene TRBJ2-1; D gene uncertain. The V gene lost 6 bases and the J gene lost 0 bases, with 12 bases spanning the gap. The length of the CDR3 is 15 residues. Germline V gene data show CDR1 as SGHVS and CDR2 as FQNEAQ. The CDR3 bases are TGTGCCAGCAGTTCCCTGACTGCCTCCTACAATGAGCAGTTCTTC. It yields the protein CASSSLTASYNEQFF.

The chain combines TRBV3-1 (or the pseudogene TRBV3-2) with TRBJ2-3, with 7 nucleotides matching TRBD2. V shed 4 bases and J 6 bases; nucleotides not matched to a gene: 10. The CDR3 runs to 15 residues. Germline loops: CDR1 LGHDT, CDR2 YNNKEL (reference sequence). In nucleotides, the CDR3 is TGTGCCAGCAGCCGAAGGGCGGGAGAGGTTGATACGCAGTATTTT. It codes for CASSRRAGEVDTQYF.

CDR3 bases: TGTGCCAGCAGTCCACAGGGGCCCTATGGCTACACCTTC. As protein: CASSPQGPYGYTF. This chain joins TRBV21-1 and TRBJ1-2; the D call TRBD1 from the table was never checked on the DNA. TRBV21-1 is tagged as a pseudogene. The CDR3 sequence is 13 residues long.

This CDR3 reads CASRQQGASEQYF. CDR3 DNA: TGTGCCAGCAGACAACAGGGGGCTAGCGAGCAGTACTTC. V is TRBV3-1 (or the pseudogene TRBV3-2) and J is TRBJ2-7; 9 nucleotides align to TRBD1. The V and J ends lost 6 bases and 6 bases, in that order; junction bases with no gene match: 6. CDR3 length equals 13 residues. Germline V lookup: CDR1 LGHDT, CDR2 YNNKEL (reference sequence).

DNA of the CDR3: TGTGCCAGCAGCTTAAGGGACAGGGGGATGTACAATGAGCAGTTCTTC. It specifies CASSLRDRGMYNEQFF. The gene calls are TRBV7-2 and TRBJ2-1, with 11 bases matching TRBD1. V shed 2 bases, J shed 4 bases, and the junction held 4 bases outside the gene matches. The germline V gene encodes CDR1 SGHTA and CDR2 FQGNSA. This CDR3 region has 16 residues. The variable domain in full, with the rest retrieved from reference TRBV7-2 and TRBJ2-1, is GAGVSQSPSNKVTEKGKDVELRCDPISGHTALYWYRQSLGQGLEFLIYFQGNSAPDKSGLPSDRFSAERTGGSVSTLTIQRTQQEDSAVYLCASSLRDRGMYNEQFFGPGTRLTVL.

The CDR3 nucleotides are TGTGCCAGCAGTGAGGACACTAGCACAGATACGCAGTATTTT. Its protein is CASSEDTSTDTQYF. The chain links TRBV2 to TRBJ2-3; D perhaps matches TRBD1 (5 bases). The germline CDR1 and CDR2 sequences are SNHLY and FYNNEI. V was cut by 3 bases and J by 0 bases, with 7 bases left in between. This CDR3 has 14 amino acids.

The V gene is TRBV7-9, the J gene TRBJ1-5; the match to TRBD1 covers 7 bases. In germline, CDR1 is SEHNR, CDR2 FQNEAQ (reference sequence). Trimming removed 5 bases from V and 4 bases from J; junction bases left unmatched: 8. This CDR3 region has 15 residues. The chain's CDR3 is CASSRAGTDNQPQHF. Here the CDR3 DNA reads TGTGCCAGCAGCCGAGCCGGGACAGATAATCAGCCCCAGCATTTT.

The chain uses TRBV7-9 and TRBJ1-1; TRBD1 matches at 9 bases. This CDR3 is 17 amino acids long. Germline values: CDR1 SEHNR, CDR2 FQNEAQ (reference sequence). J gave up 0 bases and V 6 bases, and 11 bases lay outside the gene matches. CDR3 bases: TGTGCCAGCAGGCAAACAGGGGGCGTTTTTATGAACACTGAAGCTTTCTTT. Translation gives CASRQTGGVFMNTEAFF.

The J gene is TRBJ2-2, the V gene TRBV13; perhaps TRBD2 as D (6 bases). The V end was cut by 3 bases, the J end by 0 bases, with 8 bases between. Germline-derived CDR1 and CDR2 are PRHDT and FYEKMQ (reference sequence). The CDR3 runs to 15 residues. CDR3 amino acids: CASSLLAANTGELFF. The CDR3 DNA follows: TGTGCCAGCAGCTTGTTAGCGGCGAACACCGGGGAGCTGTTTTTT.

The chain uses TRBV2 and TRBJ2-5; the match to TRBD2 covers 9 bases. CDR1 is SNHLY, CDR2 FYNNEI, per germline. The CDR3 has 14 amino acids. Losses at the gene ends were 4 bases for V and 3 bases for J; bases not matched to a gene: 3. This chain's CDR3 is CASSVLAGEETQYF. CDR3 in DNA: TGTGCCAGCAGTGTTTTAGCGGGGGAAGAGACCCAGTACTTC.

The genes are TRBV5-6 and TRBJ2-7, with a tentative D call TRBD1 (5 bases). The CDR3 is 13 residues long. V lost 0 bases to trimming and J lost 9 bases, with 13 bases between them. Germline values: CDR1 SGHDT, CDR2 YYEEEE. As DNA, the CDR3 is TGTGCCAGCAGCTTGGCAGGGCCACCTGTGCAGTACTTC. Its translation: CASSLAGPPVQYF.